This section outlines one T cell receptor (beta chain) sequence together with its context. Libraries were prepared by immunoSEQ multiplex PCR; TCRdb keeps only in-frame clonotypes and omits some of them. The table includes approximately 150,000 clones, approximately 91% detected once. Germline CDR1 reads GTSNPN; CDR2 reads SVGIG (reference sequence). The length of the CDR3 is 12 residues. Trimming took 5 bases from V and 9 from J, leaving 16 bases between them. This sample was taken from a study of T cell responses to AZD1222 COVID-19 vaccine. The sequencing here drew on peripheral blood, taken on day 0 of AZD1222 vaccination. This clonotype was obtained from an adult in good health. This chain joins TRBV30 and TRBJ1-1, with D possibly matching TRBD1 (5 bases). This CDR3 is CAWAYTGLQAFF. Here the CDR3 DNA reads TGTGCCTGGGCTTATACAGGCCTCCAAGCTTTCTTT.